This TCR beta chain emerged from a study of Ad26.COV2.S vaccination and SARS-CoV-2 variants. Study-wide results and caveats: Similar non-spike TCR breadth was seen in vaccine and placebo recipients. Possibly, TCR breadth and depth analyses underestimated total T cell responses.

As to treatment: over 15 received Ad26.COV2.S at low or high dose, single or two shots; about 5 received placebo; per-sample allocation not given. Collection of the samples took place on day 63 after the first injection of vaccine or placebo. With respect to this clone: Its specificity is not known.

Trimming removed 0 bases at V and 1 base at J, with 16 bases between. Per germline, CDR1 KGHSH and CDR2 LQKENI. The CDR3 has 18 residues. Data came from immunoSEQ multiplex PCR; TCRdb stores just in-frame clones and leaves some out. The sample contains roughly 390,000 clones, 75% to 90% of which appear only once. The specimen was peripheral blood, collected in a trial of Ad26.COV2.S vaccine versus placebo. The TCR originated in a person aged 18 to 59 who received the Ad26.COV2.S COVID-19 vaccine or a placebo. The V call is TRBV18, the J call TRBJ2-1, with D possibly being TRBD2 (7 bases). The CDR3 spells CASSPPNKGGVSYNEQFF. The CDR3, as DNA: TGTGCCAGCTCACCACCGAACAAGGGGGGGGTTTCCTACAATGAGCAGTTCTTC.